A selection of T cell receptor beta chains follows, all from one sample in a study of blood T cell repertoires in COVID-19. Clones were read by immunoSEQ multiplex PCR, and TCRdb kept only the in-frame ones, dropping some. Of roughly 8,700 clones in the sample, 65% to 90% were seen once. Source material: peripheral blood. All receptors come from a human donor with active COVID-19. The donor label of this sample is uncertain. The CDR3 runs from the conserved cysteine through the conserved F or W.

v_call cdr3_aa
TRBV6-4 CASRENNGGTDTQYF
TRBV3-1/TRBV3-2 CASSQYGQADF
TRBV6-1 CASSEAPPGRPGNTIYF
TRBV7-3 CASSRQGGTEAFF
TRBV18 CASSPGNRESSGNTIYF
TRBV24-1 CATSSASGQRDTQYF
TRBV6-5 CASTSWGDHYGYTF
TRBV15 CATSRDGGTGYQPQHF
TRBV6-5 CASSGAVPQETQYF
TRBV2 CASLDRENSPLHF
TRBV19 CASRLSAEYEQYF
TRBV6-1 CASSEGDFFYSNQPQHF
TRBV7-9 CASSLGASGMWETQYF
TRBV10-1 CASKGDLGTATEAFF
TRBV6-5 CASKRQYVETQYF
TRBV5-6 CASSLSRETQYF
TRBV12-5 CASGSNRAQPQHF
TRBV19 CARERANEQFF
TRBV2 CASSDRQGAYNSPLHF
TRBV29-1 CSVVISGDAQPQHF
TRBV7-3 CASSLWGREETQYF
TRBV19 CASSISGQRGNQPQHF
TRBV4-1 CASSQLGGKLFF
TRBV3-1/TRBV3-2 CASSQRGGNTEAFF
TRBV18 CASSGGQTYEQYF
TRBV7-8 CASSPPRGTQYF
TRBV12-3/TRBV12-4 CASSFHSYEQYF
TRBV5-1 CASSDTGSVGELFF
TRBV10-3 CAISEGPESDTQYF
TRBV7-7 CASSSGYTGELFF
TRBV27 CASSRRTLTTNEKLFF
TRBV5-8 CASSTVPRGHGYTF
TRBV18 CASSPPLGLGDSPLHF